This T cell receptor (beta chain) is drawn from a study of T cell responses to AZD1222 COVID-19 vaccine. General study findings and limits: In all cases, repertoires were sampled only after the peak T cell response. The donors showed a predominance of white British ancestry and of females, with possible underestimation of clonal diversity. Seropositivity was recorded at baseline in only 5 or 6 AZD1222 recipients.

Per the germline V gene, CDR1 is LNHDA and CDR2 is SQIVND (reference sequence). Deletions cut 5 bases from V and 1 base from J, with 12 bases between. This CDR3 is built from 15 residues. Measured with immunoSEQ multiplex PCR; TCRdb has only the in-frame clones, and not every one. The sample lists 65,000 to 80,000 clones, roughly 87% occurring once. With respect to this clone: The target antigen is unknown.

This receptor was taken from an adult in good health. This chain joins TRBV19 and TRBJ1-5; tentatively, D is TRBD1 (5 bases). Material: peripheral blood, obtained on day 0 of AZD1222 vaccination. The CDR3 coding sequence is TGTGCCAGTAGTCGGGACCCCGCGAGCAATCAGCCCCAGCATTTT. Its protein is CASSRDPASNQPQHF.